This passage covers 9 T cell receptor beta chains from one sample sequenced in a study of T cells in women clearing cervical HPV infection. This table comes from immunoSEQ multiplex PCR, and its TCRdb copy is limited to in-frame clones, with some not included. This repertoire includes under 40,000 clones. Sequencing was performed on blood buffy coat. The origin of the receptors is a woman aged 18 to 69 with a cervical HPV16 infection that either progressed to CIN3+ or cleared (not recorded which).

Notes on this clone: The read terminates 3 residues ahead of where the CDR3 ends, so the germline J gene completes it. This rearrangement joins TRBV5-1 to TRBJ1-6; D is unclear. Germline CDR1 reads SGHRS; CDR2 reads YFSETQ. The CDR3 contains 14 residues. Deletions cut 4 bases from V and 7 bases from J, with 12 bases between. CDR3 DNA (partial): TGCGCCAGCAGCGAGGAACAGCGGAATTCACCC. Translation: CASSEEQRNSP. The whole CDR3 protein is CASSEEQRNSPLHF.

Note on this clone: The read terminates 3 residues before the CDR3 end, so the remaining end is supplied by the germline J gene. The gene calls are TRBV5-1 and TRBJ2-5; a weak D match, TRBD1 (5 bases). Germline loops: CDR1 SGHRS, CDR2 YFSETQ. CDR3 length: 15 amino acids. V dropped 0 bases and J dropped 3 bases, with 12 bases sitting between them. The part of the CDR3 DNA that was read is TGCGCCAGCAGCTTGGACAGGCCCGCGGAAGAGACC. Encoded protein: CASSLDRPAEET. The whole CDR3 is CASSLDRPAEETQYF.

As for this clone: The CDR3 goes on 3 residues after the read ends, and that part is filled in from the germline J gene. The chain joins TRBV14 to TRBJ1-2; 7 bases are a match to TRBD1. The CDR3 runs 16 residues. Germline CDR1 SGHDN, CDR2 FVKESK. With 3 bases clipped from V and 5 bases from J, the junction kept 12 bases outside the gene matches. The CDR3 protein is CASSQWTGPSSYGYTF. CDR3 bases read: TGTGCCAGCAGCCAGTGGACAGGCCCATCCTCATATGGC.

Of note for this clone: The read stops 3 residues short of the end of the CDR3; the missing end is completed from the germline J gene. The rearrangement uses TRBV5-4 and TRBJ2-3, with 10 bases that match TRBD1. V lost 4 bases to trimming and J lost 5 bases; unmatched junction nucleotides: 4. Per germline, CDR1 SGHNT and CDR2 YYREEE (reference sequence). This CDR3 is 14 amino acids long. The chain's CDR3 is CASSRQGAGDTQYF. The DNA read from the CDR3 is TGTGCCAGCAGCCGACAGGGGGCGGGAGATACG.

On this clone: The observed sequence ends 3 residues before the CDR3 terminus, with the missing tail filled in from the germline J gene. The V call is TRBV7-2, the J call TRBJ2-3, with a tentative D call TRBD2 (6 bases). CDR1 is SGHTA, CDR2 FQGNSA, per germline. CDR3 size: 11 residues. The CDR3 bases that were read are TGTGCCAGCAGCCTAGGAGGGCCG. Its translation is CASSLGGP. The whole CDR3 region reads CASSLGGPQYF.

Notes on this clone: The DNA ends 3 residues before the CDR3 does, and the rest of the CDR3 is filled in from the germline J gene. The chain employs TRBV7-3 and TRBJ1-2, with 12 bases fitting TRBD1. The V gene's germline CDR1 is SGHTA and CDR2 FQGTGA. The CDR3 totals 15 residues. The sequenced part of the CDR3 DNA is TGTGCCAGCAGTAACCGGGACAGGGGGCTAGATGAC. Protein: CASSNRDRGLDD. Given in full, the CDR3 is CASSNRDRGLDDYTF.

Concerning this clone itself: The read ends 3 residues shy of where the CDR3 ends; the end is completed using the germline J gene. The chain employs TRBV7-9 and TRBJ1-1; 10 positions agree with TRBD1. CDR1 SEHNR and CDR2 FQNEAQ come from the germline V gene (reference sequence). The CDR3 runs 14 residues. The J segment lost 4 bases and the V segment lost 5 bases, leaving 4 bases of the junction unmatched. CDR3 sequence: CASSRQGASTEAFF. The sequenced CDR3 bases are TGTGCCAGCAGCAGACAGGGGGCGAGCACTGAA.

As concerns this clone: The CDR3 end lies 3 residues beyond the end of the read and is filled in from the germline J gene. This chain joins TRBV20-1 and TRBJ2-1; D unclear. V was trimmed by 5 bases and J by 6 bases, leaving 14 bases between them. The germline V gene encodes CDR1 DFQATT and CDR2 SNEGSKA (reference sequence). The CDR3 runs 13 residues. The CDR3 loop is CSAVRAVGNEQFF. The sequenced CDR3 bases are TGCAGTGCTGTTAGGGCTGTAGGCAATGAG.

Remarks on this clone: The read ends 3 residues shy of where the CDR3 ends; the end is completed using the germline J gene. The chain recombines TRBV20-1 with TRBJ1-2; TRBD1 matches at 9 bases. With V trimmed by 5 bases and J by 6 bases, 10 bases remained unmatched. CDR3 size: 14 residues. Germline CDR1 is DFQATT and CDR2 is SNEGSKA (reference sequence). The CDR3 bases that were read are TGCAGTGCTGATAGGGACAGGGTGAGGGATGGC. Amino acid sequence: CSADRDRVRDG. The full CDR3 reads CSADRDRVRDGYTF.